The following is a TCR beta chain sequence with its context. This clonotype was found a few times. The antigen it recognizes is unknown. No much larger clonotype is one base removed from it; base qualities were not supplied. This sample was included in a study of T-cell reconstitution after alpha-beta-depleted transplantation in children (dated by TCRdb to about 2016). For the wider study: Using TCR repertoire profiling, the study followed T-cell immune reconstitution in a quantitative way in children after TCRalphabeta/CD19-depleted allogeneic hematopoietic cell transplantation.

Sequences SGHRS (CDR1) and YFSETQ (CDR2) are obtained from the germline V gene. The CDR3 covers 13 residues, taking in both the cysteine and the phenylalanine. Of the read, only the CDR3 DNA is kept; its 39 bases are in frame from base 1. V drops 7 bases and J drops 4 bases, leaving 14 bases in between. The method behind the library was PCR. The listed sequencing device is Illumina HiSeq 2500. TCR libraries were prepared with molecular barcoding, using unique molecular identifiers to normalize TCRbeta repertoire quantification. Using fastp trimming at Q25 and MiXCR clonotype assembly, TCRdb reanalyzed the public sequencing data and kept in-frame beta chains. For every CDR3 protein sequence, its rows merge into one entry that carries the most common genes and DNA. For this sample the table gives about a million distinct CDR3 sequences, of which roughly 29% were detected only once. The ten largest clones take up about 28% of the sample.

The meaning of the sample's treatment or condition label: allogeneic hematopoietic cell transplantation with graft depleted of TCRalphabeta T cells and CD19 B cells. TCRalphabeta/CD19-depleted allogeneic hematopoietic cell grafts were given to the transplant recipients, all of whom were children. Results and caveats for the whole study, not just this receptor: In some patients, the high TCRbeta diversity seen at day 60 was put down to recipient T cells and intrathymic progenitors that had survived conditioning. The frequencies of hyperexpanded clones fell over the following months, and after one year, T-cell counts and TCRbeta diversity were mostly attributed to newly produced T cells. The apparently early recovery of alphabetaT-cell counts about two months after transplant reportedly depended on only several hundred rapidly expanded clones that came from non-depleted graft cells.

This receptor was taken from a boy younger than two who had a stem cell transplant for SCID, so the T cells may come from the graft donor. Sample: PBMCs, mostly from graft donor cells, taken 360 days after TCRalphabeta/CD19-depleted stem cell transplant. The chain was built from TRBV5-1 and TRBJ1-1; a weak D assignment points to TRBD1 (5 bases agree). The CDR3 protein: CASGPYGTTEAFF. In nucleotide form, the sequence is TGCGCCAGCGGACCCTACGGGACCACTGAAGCTTTCTTT.